These T cell receptor beta chains were read from a single sample in a study of blood T cell repertoires in COVID-19. Sequenced by immunoSEQ multiplex PCR; TCRdb stores in-frame clones only, minus some. The sample includes about 270,000 clones, less than 85% of them seen just once. The sequencing sample was made of peripheral blood. Source of these receptors: a human donor with COVID-19, enrolled during active disease. The donor label of this sample is uncertain. Each CDR3 is given with its conserved first and last residue. D genes are given only for firm matches. Expanded clones are given a class, and other clones once, few, many or no size at all.

clone_size	j_call	v_call	d_call	cdr3_aa	cdr3_nt
-	TRBJ1-2	TRBV28	TRBD1	CASSQPDRSYGYTF	TGTGCCAGCAGTCAACCGGACAGGAGCTATGGCTACACCTTC
-	TRBJ2-5	TRBV30	-	CAWSVRRETQYF	TGTGCCTGGAGTGTAAGGAGAGAGACCCAGTACTTC
once	TRBJ1-5	TRBV6-6	-	CASSAPGGNQPQHF	TGTGCCAGCAGCGCTCCAGGGGGCAATCAGCCCCAGCATTTT
-	TRBJ2-2	TRBV6-2/TRBV6-3	TRBD1	CASSGTGGDTGELFF	TGTGCCAGCAGCGGGACAGGGGGCGACACCGGGGAGCTGTTTTTT
few	TRBJ1-2	TRBV28	TRBD1	CASSLDRVYGYTF	TGTGCCAGCAGTTTAGACAGGGTCTATGGCTACACCTTC
-	TRBJ1-6	TRBV9	TRBD1	CASSVDDRGNSPLHF	TGTGCCAGCAGCGTAGACGACAGGGGGAATTCACCCCTCCACTTT
-	TRBJ2-3	TRBV7-9	TRBD1	CASSLTGTGKRDTQYF	TGTGCCAGCAGCTTAACCGGGACAGGCAAGCGGGATACGCAGTATTTT
-	TRBJ2-7	TRBV10-1	TRBD1	CASSEGTGSSYEQYF	TGCGCCAGCAGTGAGGGGACAGGGAGCTCCTACGAGCAGTACTTC
-	TRBJ2-3	TRBV3-1/TRBV3-2	-	CASSLQGSGTDTQYF	TGTGCCAGCAGCCTACAGGGCTCGGGCACAGATACGCAGTATTTT
-	TRBJ1-2	TRBV12-5	-	CASGLEPNYGYTF	TGTGCTAGTGGTTTAGAGCCCAACTATGGCTACACCTTC
-	TRBJ1-1	TRBV2	-	CASSNGQINTEAFF	TGTGCCAGCAGTAACGGACAGATCAACACTGAAGCTTTCTTT
-	TRBJ1-6	TRBV18	TRBD1	CASSRDRGESRAPLHF	TGTGCCAGCTCACGGGACAGGGGAGAATCGCGGGCACCCCTCCACTTT
-	TRBJ2-4	TRBV9	-	CASSVAEENIQYF	TGTGCCAGCAGCGTAGCGGAGGAAAACATTCAGTACTTC
few	TRBJ2-1	TRBV4-3	-	CASSQESGNIVAEPNNEQFF	TGCGCCAGCAGCCAAGAGTCGGGAAACATAGTAGCGGAGCCCAACAATGAGCAGTTCTTC
-	TRBJ1-5	TRBV19	-	CASSTGHRSRPQHF	TGTGCCAGTAGTACAGGACACCGCAGTCGGCCCCAGCATTTT
-	TRBJ2-7	TRBV7-9	TRBD2	CAAGDIFYEQYF	TGTGCAGCGGGGGACATTTTTTACGAGCAGTACTTC
few	TRBJ2-2	TRBV3-1/TRBV3-2	TRBD2	CASSPGTSGTGELFF	TGTGCCAGCAGCCCCGGGACTAGCGGAACCGGGGAGCTGTTTTTT
-	TRBJ2-1	TRBV30	TRBD2	CAWSVGLAGNNEQFF	TGTGCCTGGAGTGTAGGGCTAGCGGGAAACAATGAGCAGTTCTTC
medium-sized	TRBJ2-7	TRBV25-1	TRBD2	CASSGRLAGVYEQYF	TGTGCCAGCAGTGGCCGGCTAGCGGGAGTCTACGAGCAGTACTTC
-	TRBJ1-6	TRBV5-1	-	CASSLGGRPESPLHF	TGCGCCAGCAGCTTGGGGGGGCGCCCGGAATCACCCCTCCACTTT
-	TRBJ1-1	TRBV27	TRBD1	CASRFGQGDAEAFF	TGTGCCAGCAGATTCGGACAGGGCGACGCTGAAGCTTTCTTT
-	TRBJ2-1	TRBV3-1/TRBV3-2	TRBD2	CASSYTGGSYNEQFF	TGTGCCAGCAGCTATACGGGAGGCTCCTACAATGAGCAGTTCTTC
-	TRBJ1-2	TRBV10-2	TRBD1	CASSETIGQATNYGYTF	TGCGCCAGCAGTGAAACAATCGGACAGGCAACTAACTATGGCTACACCTTC
-	TRBJ2-2	TRBV9	TRBD2	CASSVGSSGRTGELFF	TGTGCCAGCAGCGTAGGTTCTAGCGGGAGGACCGGGGAGCTGTTTTTT
-	TRBJ2-1	TRBV5-1	TRBD2	CASSLGGLAGVDEQFF	TGCGCCAGCAGCTTGGGGGGACTAGCGGGAGTGGATGAGCAGTTCTTC
few	TRBJ2-2	TRBV10-1	-	CATSGVIGELFF	TGCGCCACCTCAGGGGTCATCGGGGAGCTGTTTTTT
-	TRBJ2-3	TRBV11-2	-	CASSSMGGQTDTQYF	TGTGCCAGCAGCTCGATGGGAGGACAAACAGATACGCAGTATTTT
-	TRBJ1-5	TRBV19	TRBD1	CASSIPRDRENQPQHF	TGTGCCAGTAGTATCCCCCGGGACAGGGAGAATCAGCCCCAGCATTTT
-	TRBJ1-1	TRBV6-6	-	CASTLKRRGNTEAFF	TGTGCCAGCACCCTAAAAAGGAGGGGGAACACTGAAGCTTTCTTT
once	TRBJ2-7	TRBV10-1	TRBD2	CASSGLAELYEQYF	TGCGCCAGCAGCGGACTAGCGGAACTCTACGAGCAGTACTTC
-	TRBJ2-2	TRBV4-3	-	CASSQGGAYTGELFF	TGCGCCAGCAGCCAGGGGGGAGCCTACACCGGGGAGCTGTTTTTT
-	TRBJ2-3	TRBV12-3/TRBV12-4	TRBD2	CASTGTRDTQYF	TGTGCCAGCACCGGGACTAGGGATACGCAGTATTTT
-	TRBJ1-5	TRBV28	TRBD1	CASSLWTGGNQPQHF	TGTGCCAGCAGTTTATGGACAGGGGGCAACCAGCCCCAGCATTTT
-	TRBJ1-2	TRBV28	-	CASGTGGGGYTF	TGTGCCTCTGGGACGGGAGGGGGTGGCTACACCTTC
-	TRBJ2-2	TRBV2	TRBD1	CASTRTGNTGELFF	TGTGCCAGCACCCGGACAGGGAACACCGGGGAGCTGTTTTTT
-	TRBJ2-7	TRBV2	TRBD1	CASRPGTGGYEQYF	TGTGCCAGCAGGCCCGGGACAGGGGGCTACGAGCAGTACTTC
-	TRBJ1-3	TRBV29-1	TRBD1	CSAERDSGNTIYF	TGCAGCGCTGAACGGGACAGCGGAAACACCATATATTTT
-	TRBJ2-3	TRBV19	TRBD2	CASSRRLAGGPDTQYF	TGTGCCAGTAGTAGGCGACTAGCGGGAGGGCCAGATACGCAGTATTTT
-	TRBJ2-7	TRBV5-6	TRBD2	CASSPGTSGRYEQYF	TGTGCCAGCAGCCCGGGGACTAGCGGGAGGTACGAGCAGTACTTC
-	TRBJ1-1	TRBV6-6	-	CASSSVRAEAFF	TGTGCCAGCAGTTCCGTGAGAGCTGAAGCTTTCTTT
-	TRBJ2-1	TRBV28	-	CASSLSAGNEQFF	TGTGCCAGCAGTTTGTCGGCAGGGAATGAGCAGTTCTTC
-	TRBJ1-5	TRBV12-1	-	CASSLQTKGDNQPQHF	TGTGCCAGCAGCCTACAAACCAAGGGGGACAATCAGCCCCAGCATTTT
-	TRBJ2-1	TRBV5-1	TRBD1	CASSLSGQGLGGQFF	TGCGCCAGCAGCTTGTCGGGACAGGGTTTAGGCGGGCAGTTCTTC
-	TRBJ2-2	TRBV28	TRBD2	CASSSLRLATNTGELFF	TGTGCCAGCAGTTCCCTCCGACTAGCAACGAACACCGGGGAGCTGTTTTTT
-	TRBJ1-1	TRBV18	TRBD1	CASSPRDRPMNTEAFF	TGTGCCAGCTCTCCCCGGGACAGACCTATGAACACTGAAGCTTTCTTT
-	TRBJ1-6	TRBV19	TRBD1	CASSSRPGTGDSPLHF	TGTGCCAGTAGTTCCCGCCCCGGGACAGGGGATTCACCCCTCCACTTT
-	TRBJ2-1	TRBV4-1	-	CASSQDSTRSSYNEQFF	TGCGCCAGCAGCCAAGATTCCACTAGATCTTCCTACAATGAGCAGTTCTTC
-	TRBJ1-6	TRBV27	-	CASSLGGESLHF	TGTGCCAGCAGTCTGGGAGGGGAGTCCCTCCACTTT
-	TRBJ2-3	TRBV28	-	CASRPPTVTDTQYF	TGTGCCAGCAGGCCTCCGACTGTCACAGATACGCAGTATTTT
-	TRBJ2-1	TRBV5-1	TRBD2	CASRSGTSGSHGEQFF	TGCGCCAGTCGCTCCGGGACTAGCGGGAGTCACGGGGAGCAGTTCTTC
-	TRBJ2-5	TRBV7-2	-	CASSLSFAGPAEETQYF	TGTGCCAGCAGCTTATCCTTCGCGGGACCAGCGGAAGAGACCCAGTACTTC
-	TRBJ1-5	TRBV19	-	CASSIRQGSRNQPQHF	TGTGCCAGTAGTATTAGGCAGGGCTCTCGCAATCAGCCCCAGCATTTT
-	TRBJ1-2	TRBV2	TRBD1	CARDRGLKGGYTF	TGTGCCAGAGACAGGGGGCTAAAGGGTGGCTACACCTTC
-	TRBJ1-4	TRBV19	TRBD1	CASSTRQGRTNEKLFF	TGTGCCAGTAGTACTCGACAGGGAAGAACTAATGAAAAACTGTTTTTT